The 26 T cell receptor beta chains below all came from one sample that was sequenced in a study of cytomegalovirus exposure and HLA in healthy donors. PCR amplification relied on 60 Vbeta primers (plus 13 Jbeta primers). Using immunoSEQ multiplex PCR, the repertoire was profiled, and TCRdb retains in-frame clones only, with some absent. Of 150,000 to 200,000 clones listed, roughly four fifths were seen once; the top ten hold 1.6%. The source material was PBMCs. The receptors derive from a man in his fifties in good health and CMV-seronegative.

The V gene is TRBV28, the J gene TRBJ1-5; TRBD1 is a possible D gene (5 bases). Between the trimmed V and J ends, which lost 7 bases and 7 bases, there was a span of 17 bases. Germline CDR1 reads MDHEN; CDR2 reads SYDVKM. The CDR3 has 14 residues. CDR3 residues: CASTQGLQQQPQHF. For the CDR3, the DNA is TGTGCCAGCACCCAGGGTTTGCAACAGCAGCCCCAGCATTTT.

The rearrangement uses TRBV7-8 and TRBJ2-2; tentatively, D is TRBD2 (6 bases). The V and J ends lost 3 bases and 3 bases respectively, with 26 bases between them. Germline V gene lookup returns CDR1 SGHVS and CDR2 FQNEAQ. The CDR3 totals 20 residues. As DNA, the CDR3 is TGTGCCAGCAGCTTTATACGGGGGTTAAGTCTCGTTGGGGACACCGGGGAGCTGTTTTTT. Its translation: CASSFIRGLSLVGDTGELFF.

This sequence joins TRBV18 and TRBJ2-1, with a possible D match to TRBD2 (6 bases). Trimming left V 1 base short and J 2 bases short, with 12 bases between. Germline lookup yields CDR1 KGHSH and CDR2 LQKENI. The CDR3 spans 16 residues. CDR3 in DNA: TGTGCCAGCTCACCACAGGGTAGCGGAACCTACAATGAGCAGTTCTTC. This gives the protein CASSPQGSGTYNEQFF.

The rearrangement links TRBV6-6 to TRBJ1-2; unclear D gene. The germline V and J ends were trimmed by 10 bases and 1 base, with 4 bases remaining between them. This CDR3 is built from 10 residues. Germline V CDR1 and CDR2: MNHNY, SVGAGI (reference sequence). The CDR3 sequence: CATSNYGYTF. CDR3 in DNA: TGTGCCACGAGTAACTATGGCTACACCTTC.

This clone was recorded a few times. The chain combines TRBV4-1 with TRBJ2-3, with D perhaps TRBD2 (6 bases). CDR1 and CDR2 (germline): MGHRA, YSYEKL. This CDR3 is built from 14 residues. Trimming took off 4 bases at V and 0 bases at J, with 8 bases between the two ends. CDR3 amino acids: CASSLGTSTDTQYF. For the CDR3, the DNA is TGCGCCAGCAGCCTCGGGACTAGCACAGATACGCAGTATTTT.

DNA for the CDR3: TGCGCCAGCAGCCCGGGACTAGCGGGGGGGAGAGAGACCCAGTACTTC. This gives the protein CASSPGLAGGRETQYF. J is TRBJ2-5 and V is TRBV5-1; TRBD2 matches 16 bases. V was clipped by 4 bases and J by 4 bases; unmatched bases: 4. Germline values: CDR1 SGHRS, CDR2 YFSETQ. The CDR3 has 16 residues.

The DNA for the CDR3 is TGTGCCAGCAGCCAATTAGGCGTGGAGGCTTTCTTT. It specifies CASSQLGVEAFF. The chain has TRBV14 and TRBJ1-1; D call uncertain. CDR3 length: 12 residues. Deletions cut 2 bases from V and 11 bases from J, with 12 bases between. Germline V gene sequence: CDR1 SGHDN, CDR2 FVKESK.

This chain joins TRBV28 and TRBJ1-2; 10 nucleotides match TRBD1. The germline CDR1 and CDR2 sequences are MDHEN and SYDVKM. The CDR3 length is 15 residues. V gave up 7 bases and J gave up 1 base; unmatched junction bases: 6. CDR3 in DNA: TGTGCCAGCACTGACAGGGGGCGTCGTAACTATGGCTACACCTTC. Amino acid sequence: CASTDRGRRNYGYTF.

A single count supports this clone. This chain links TRBV25-1 with TRBJ2-7; no reliable D call. The CDR3 length is 12 residues. CDR1 is MGHDK, CDR2 SYGVNS, per germline. V dropped 6 bases and J dropped 3 bases, with 9 bases sitting between them. CDR3 sequence: CASSLANYEQYF. CDR3 nucleotide sequence: TGTGCCAGCAGCCTTGCTAACTACGAGCAGTACTTC.

The sample holds a few counts of this clone. The chain carries TRBV18 and TRBJ1-1; D unclear. This CDR3 spans 15 amino acids. V was pared by 4 bases and J by 0 bases, with 12 bases between. Germline V gene sequence: CDR1 KGHSH, CDR2 LQKENI. The CDR3 coding sequence is TGTGCCAGCTCACTATCAACTGTCATGAACACTGAAGCTTTCTTT. It codes for CASSLSTVMNTEAFF. Full variable domain (rest looked up from reference TRBV18 and TRBJ1-1): NAGVMQNPRHLVRRRGQEARLRCSPMKGHSHVYWYRQLPEEGLKFMVYLQKENIIDESGMPKERFSAEFPKEGPSILRIQQVVRGDSAAYFCASSLSTVMNTEAFFGQGTRLTVV.

The J gene is TRBJ1-2, the V gene TRBV10-3; tentative D call: TRBD1 (5 bases). CDR1 ENHRY and CDR2 SYGVKD come from the germline V gene. CDR3 size: 14 residues. V shed 0 bases and J shed 8 bases, with 13 bases lying between them. CDR3 in amino acids: CAISESPTARGYTF. CDR3 coding DNA: TGTGCCATCAGTGAGTCGCCGACAGCGCGCGGCTACACCTTC.

The DNA for the CDR3 is TGTGCCAGCAGCTTGGGTAGCGCGGGAGTCGGGGCAGATACGCAGTATTTT. Amino acid sequence: CASSLGSAGVGADTQYF. The V call is TRBV5-6, the J call TRBJ2-3; 7 bases are a match to TRBD2. V trimming: 0 bases; J trimming: 4 bases; junction bases outside the gene matches: 11. This CDR3 comprises 17 residues. CDR1 is SGHDT and CDR2 is YYEEEE in the germline V gene.

The V gene is TRBV6-5, the J gene TRBJ1-3, with a weak D call TRBD1 (6 bases). This CDR3 region has 15 residues. Trimming took 5 bases from V and 2 from J, leaving 13 bases between them. The germline CDR1 and CDR2 sequences are MNHEY and SVGAGI. The DNA of the CDR3 is TGTGCCAGCAGTCCCCCCAGGGGTACTGGAAACACCATATATTTT. Translated, it gives CASSPPRGTGNTIYF.

The chain employs TRBV6-1 and TRBJ2-3; 7 bases agree with TRBD2. J lost 3 bases, V lost 3 bases, and 12 bases had no gene match. This CDR3 region has 17 residues. In germline, CDR1 is MNHNS, CDR2 SASEGT. This CDR3 reads CASSESVFAGDTDTQYF. The CDR3 DNA follows: TGTGCCAGCAGTGAGAGCGTATTTGCGGGAGATACAGATACGCAGTATTTT.

The V and J genes are TRBV18 and TRBJ2-5; D remains unclear. CDR3 size: 16 residues. V was shortened by 2 bases and J by 3 bases, with 16 bases between the two germline ends. Germline V gene data show CDR1 as KGHSH and CDR2 as LQKENI. The CDR3 DNA reads as TGTGCCAGCTCACCAGTACCAGTTCAGGAAGAAGAGACCCAGTACTTC. Translated: CASSPVPVQEEETQYF. The whole variable domain, remainder taken from reference TRBV18 and TRBJ2-5, is NAGVMQNPRHLVRRRGQEARLRCSPMKGHSHVYWYRQLPEEGLKFMVYLQKENIIDESGMPKERFSAEFPKEGPSILRIQQVVRGDSAAYFCASSPVPVQEEETQYFGPGTRLLVL.

The CDR3 protein is CASSLGLAGGPITDTQYF. The CDR3 DNA reads as TGCGCCAGCAGCTTGGGACTAGCGGGGGGGCCGATCACAGATACGCAGTATTTT. V and J are TRBV5-1 and TRBJ2-3; TRBD2 matches 14 bases. CDR1 and CDR2 from the germline V gene are SGHRS and YFSETQ. The V and J ends lost 0 bases and 2 bases, in that order; junction bases with no gene match: 5. The CDR3 sequence is 18 residues long.

The V call is TRBV7-2, the J call TRBJ2-3, with TRBD2 matching 13 bases. The CDR3 has 16 amino acids. Germline V lookup: CDR1 SGHTA, CDR2 FQGNSA. V trimming: 5 bases; J trimming: 8 bases; junction bases outside the gene matches: 10. CDR3 nucleotide sequence: TGTGCCAGCAGCCCCTCCCGACTAGCGGGGGGATCTACGCAGTATTTT. This gives the protein CASSPSRLAGGSTQYF.

This sequence joins TRBV7-2 and TRBJ2-3, with TRBD2 identical over 8 bases. Germline assignment: CDR1 SGHTA and CDR2 FQGNSA. The CDR3 has 16 amino acids. V shed 1 base and J 7 bases; nucleotides not matched to a gene: 10. CDR3 in amino acids: CASSLVPGGGENTQYF. In DNA, the CDR3 is TGTGCCAGCAGCTTAGTCCCCGGGGGGGGTGAGAATACGCAGTATTTT.

The chain has TRBV4-3 and TRBJ2-1; 10 bases line up with TRBD1. The CDR3 is 15 amino acids. V dropped 1 base and J dropped 8; count of bases not matched to a gene: 5. Germline V CDR1 and CDR2: LGHNA, YSLEER. The CDR3 sequence is CASSQVGTGVHEQFF. CDR3 bases: TGCGCCAGCAGCCAAGTGGGGACAGGGGTCCATGAGCAGTTCTTC.

This clone was counted between two and nine times. The chain recombines TRBV5-6 with TRBJ2-7; TRBD2 agrees at 14 bases. The trim removed 0 bases at V and 5 bases at J, leaving 1 base unmatched. CDR1 SGHDT and CDR2 YYEEEE come from the germline V gene. The CDR3 contains 15 residues. The chain's CDR3 is CASSLGLAGGNEQYF. As DNA, the CDR3 is TGTGCCAGCAGCTTGGGACTAGCGGGAGGGAACGAGCAGTACTTC.

The gene calls are TRBV7-6 and TRBJ2-5; 12 nucleotides line up with TRBD2. After removal of 4 bases from V and 4 bases from J, the junction contained 7 bases not matched to a gene. The CDR3 spans 16 residues. The germline V gene encodes CDR1 SGHVS and CDR2 FNYEAQ. This CDR3 reads CASSSLAGGPVETQYF. The CDR3 DNA is TGTGCCAGCAGCTCACTAGCGGGGGGCCCTGTAGAGACCCAGTACTTC.

The CDR3 reads CASSVLTGTSDTQYF. The CDR3 DNA reads TGCGCCAGCAGCGTCCTGACCGGGACTTCAGATACGCAGTATTTT. This chain joins TRBV4-3 and TRBJ2-3; perhaps TRBD2 as D (6 bases). From germline, CDR1 is LGHNA and CDR2 YSLEER. The CDR3 length is 15 residues. V dropped 5 bases and J dropped 4 bases, with 16 bases sitting between them.

This clone was recorded only once. V gene TRBV10-3 combines with J gene TRBJ2-3; possibly TRBD1 for D (5 bases). Trimming left V 3 bases short and J 2 bases short, with 15 bases between. Looked up from germline, CDR1 is ENHRY and CDR2 is SYGVKD. CDR3 length: 16 amino acids. This CDR3 is CAISDRARAYTDTQYF. The CDR3 coding sequence is TGTGCCATCAGTGATCGGGCCAGGGCCTACACAGATACGCAGTATTTT.

The chain combines TRBV30 with TRBJ2-2; no clear D. The CDR3 is 13 amino acids. The germline V and J ends were trimmed by 2 bases and 7 bases, with 11 bases remaining between them. Germline values: CDR1 GTSNPN, CDR2 SVGIG (reference sequence). The DNA for the CDR3 is TGTGCCTGGAGTCGCCAGGAAGTCGGGGAGCTGTTTTTT. Residues: CAWSRQEVGELFF.

The chain combines TRBV6-1 with TRBJ1-1; perhaps TRBD1 as D (6 bases). The CDR3 is made up of 14 amino acids. Trimming shortened V by 6 bases and J by 1 base, and 12 bases separated the two germline ends. Germline V gene sequence: CDR1 MNHNS, CDR2 SASEGT. CDR3 in amino acids: CASSKLGQNTEAFF. CDR3 sequence (DNA): TGTGCCAGCAGCAAACTGGGACAGAACACTGAAGCTTTCTTT.

The chain employs TRBV28 and TRBJ2-3; D is perhaps TRBD1 (6 bases). With 5 bases removed from V and 1 base from J, the gap between germline ends came to 19 bases. The CDR3 runs to 17 residues. Looked up from germline, CDR1 is MDHEN and CDR2 is SYDVKM. CDR3 nucleotides: TGTGCCAGCAGTCCTCGCAGGGGAAATCGGGGCACAGATACGCAGTATTTT. Translating gives CASSPRRGNRGTDTQYF.